The 14 T cell receptor beta chains reported below all come from one sample, sequenced in a study of CD8 T cells in ankylosing spondylitis. MiXCR was run by TCRdb on the 5' RACE reads, yielding one entry per CDR3 protein. The repertoire holds some 200,000 distinct CDR3 sequences, with roughly 20% as singletons. Sequencing was performed on blood, either unsorted or a sorted T cell fraction (not recorded which). Receptors originate from a male donor under 35 with ankylosing spondylitis or in good health (not recorded which).

Many counts were recorded for this clonotype. The chain has TRBV24-1 and TRBJ2-1, with 9 bases that match TRBD2. The germline V gene encodes CDR1 KGHDR and CDR2 SFDVKD. With 0 bases clipped from V and 10 bases from J, the junction kept 9 bases outside the gene matches. The CDR3 runs 16 residues. The CDR3 region is CATSDLPSSGKGEQFF. CDR3 nucleotides: TGTGCCACCAGTGATTTGCCGTCTAGCGGGAAGGGCGAGCAGTTCTTC.

This clonotype was counted many times. This chain links TRBV20-1 with TRBJ1-5, with TRBD1 matching 10 bases. The CDR3 is made up of 16 amino acids. V lost 4 bases to trimming and J lost 1 base; unmatched junction nucleotides: 7. Germline-derived CDR1 and CDR2 are DFQATT and SNEGSKA (reference sequence). The CDR3 DNA is TGCAGTGCTATCGCTGGGGACAGGGGAAGCAATCAGCCCCAGCATTTT. It yields the protein CSAIAGDRGSNQPQHF.

This clonotype came up once. The genes are TRBV25-1 and TRBJ2-3, with D possibly matching TRBD2 (7 bases). The V gene's germline CDR1 is MGHDK and CDR2 SYGVNS. This CDR3 is built from 16 residues. The germline V and J ends were trimmed by 0 bases and 2 bases, with 12 bases remaining between them. The CDR3 protein is CASSEYVGGVTDTQYF. The CDR3 nucleotides read TGTGCCAGCAGTGAATATGTAGGGGGGGTCACAGATACGCAGTATTTT.

This clonotype was seen many times. The CDR3 DNA reads TGTGCCAGCAGTGGCGGGACCCGCACAGATACGCAGTATTTT. Translated: CASSGGTRTDTQYF. This rearrangement joins TRBV25-1 to TRBJ2-3; D may be TRBD2 (6 bases). The CDR3 length is 14 residues. Germline lookup yields CDR1 MGHDK and CDR2 SYGVNS. Trimming shortened V by 4 bases and J by 1 base, and 9 bases separated the two germline ends.

This clonotype was recorded at least ten times. The J gene is TRBJ2-7, the V gene TRBV29-1, with TRBD2 identical over 14 bases. The V and J ends lost 6 bases and 3 bases, in that order; junction bases with no gene match: 1. CDR1 is SQVTM and CDR2 is ANQGSEA in the germline V gene. The CDR3 runs 13 residues. This CDR3 reads CSVGTSGSYEQYF. The DNA for the CDR3 is TGCAGCGTGGGGACTAGCGGGAGCTACGAGCAGTACTTC.

This clonotype was counted many times. The chain couples TRBV5-6 to TRBJ1-1, with TRBD1 as a possible D gene (6 bases). The CDR3 runs to 15 residues. The germline CDR1 and CDR2 sequences are SGHDT and YYEEEE. The germline V and J ends were trimmed by 5 bases and 4 bases, with 18 bases remaining between them. CDR3: CASSFTGLGGTEAFF. CDR3 DNA sequence: TGTGCCAGCAGTTTTACAGGGCTTGGAGGCACTGAAGCTTTCTTT.

This chain connects TRBV2 to TRBJ2-3, with D perhaps TRBD1 (6 bases). Trimming pared 7 bases from V and 3 bases from J, leaving 11 bases between. The germline V gene has CDR1 SNHLY and CDR2 FYNNEI. The CDR3 consists of 13 residues. CDR3 DNA sequence: TGTGCCAGCAACGTACAGGGAACAGATACGCAGTATTTT. Protein product: CASNVQGTDTQYF.

This clonotype was seen repeatedly, ten times or more. The rearrangement uses TRBV7-2 and TRBJ2-7, with a tentative D call TRBD2 (6 bases). V was cut by 0 bases and J by 6 bases, with 12 bases left in between. This CDR3 spans 14 amino acids. The V gene's germline CDR1 is SGHTA and CDR2 FQGNSA. The CDR3: CASSLAGGPLEQYF. DNA of the CDR3: TGTGCCAGCAGCTTAGCGGGAGGTCCCCTCGAGCAGTACTTC.

This clonotype appeared a few times. The chain couples TRBV27 to TRBJ2-5; D uncertain. Trimming took 5 bases from V and 6 from J, leaving 13 bases between them. The germline CDR1 and CDR2 sequences are MNHEY and SMNVEV (reference sequence). CDR3 length: 13 residues. CDR3 in amino acids: CASSKGFKKTQYF. In DNA, the CDR3 is TGTGCCAGCAGTAAAGGCTTTAAGAAGACCCAGTACTTC.

In its sample, this clonotype was seen once. V gene TRBV27 combines with J gene TRBJ1-6, with 7 bases that match TRBD1. Germline V lookup: CDR1 MNHEY, CDR2 SMNVEV (reference sequence). Losses at the gene ends were 2 bases for V and 6 bases for J; bases not matched to a gene: 4. The CDR3 is 15 amino acids. The CDR3: CASSLRAGGNSPLHF. CDR3 DNA: TGTGCCAGCAGTTTAAGGGCAGGGGGTAATTCACCCCTCCACTTT.

This clonotype showed up many times. The chain recombines TRBV12-3 or TRBV12-4 with TRBJ2-7; D is ambiguous. The CDR3 consists of 13 residues. Trimming took off 2 bases at V and 9 bases at J, with 14 bases between the two ends. The CDR3 nucleotides are TGTGCCAGCAGTTTACTGAGTTCCTCCGGGCAGTACGTC. This translates into CASSLLSSSGQYV.

This clonotype was picked up many times. V and J are TRBV9 and TRBJ2-1; TRBD1 is a possible D gene (6 bases). V lost 4 bases to trimming and J lost 0 bases, with 14 bases between them. This CDR3 contains 16 residues. Germline lookup yields CDR1 SGDLS and CDR2 YYNGEE. The DNA of the CDR3 is TGTGCCAGCAGCTCCGACCCCAGGGGCTCCTACAATGAGCAGTTCTTC. It is translated as CASSSDPRGSYNEQFF.

The V and J genes are TRBV7-3 and TRBJ2-1; 7 nucleotides agree with TRBD1. This CDR3 comprises 13 residues. V lost 4 bases, J lost 7 bases, and 4 bases stayed unmatched. The V gene's germline CDR1 is SGHTA and CDR2 FQGTGA. The CDR3 coding sequence is TGTGCCAGCAGCTCCGGGACAGCAAATGAGCAGTTCTTC. It encodes CASSSGTANEQFF.

The V gene is TRBV7-9, the J gene TRBJ2-1, with 8 bases that match TRBD2. The trim removed 4 bases at V and 9 bases at J, leaving 5 bases unmatched. CDR1 and CDR2 from the germline V gene are SEHNR and FQNEAQ (reference sequence). The length of the CDR3 is 13 residues. In nucleotides, the CDR3 is TGTGCCAGCAGCTACACCGCGGGGGGTGAGCAGTTCTTC. Protein product: CASSYTAGGEQFF.